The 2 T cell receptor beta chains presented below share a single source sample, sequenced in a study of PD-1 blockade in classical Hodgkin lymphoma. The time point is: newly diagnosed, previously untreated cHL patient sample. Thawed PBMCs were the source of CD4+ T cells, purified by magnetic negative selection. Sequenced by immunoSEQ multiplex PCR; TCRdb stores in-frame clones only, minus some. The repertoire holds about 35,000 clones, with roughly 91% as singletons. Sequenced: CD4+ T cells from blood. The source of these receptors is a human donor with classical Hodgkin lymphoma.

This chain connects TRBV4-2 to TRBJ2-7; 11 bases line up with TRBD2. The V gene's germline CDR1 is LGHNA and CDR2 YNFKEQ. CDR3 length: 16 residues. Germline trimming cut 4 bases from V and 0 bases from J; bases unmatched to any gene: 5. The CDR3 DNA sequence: TGTGCCAGCAGCCCCACTAGCGGGGGCTACTCCTACGAGCAGTACTTC. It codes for CASSPTSGGYSYEQYF.

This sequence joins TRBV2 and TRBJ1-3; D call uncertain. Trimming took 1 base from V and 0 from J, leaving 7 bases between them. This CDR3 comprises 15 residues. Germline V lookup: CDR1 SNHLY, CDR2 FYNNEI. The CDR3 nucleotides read TGTGCCAGCAGTGAAGGAATCAGCTCTGGAAACACCATATATTTT. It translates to CASSEGISSGNTIYF.